The present T cell receptor (beta chain) was sequenced within a study of CD8 T cells in Susac syndrome. The CDR3 sequence is 13 residues long. V shed 6 bases and J shed 5 bases, with 13 bases lying between them. Germline V gene lookup returns CDR1 SNHLY and CDR2 FYNNEI. From blood CD8+ and CD4+ T cells, the TCR beta chain was sequenced. The control participants were healthy donors, and these controls were matched with respect to both age and sex. Random hexamers primed reverse transcription of about 0.45 to 1 ug RNA. Across 54 Vbeta and 13 Jbeta, immunoSEQ multiplex PCR amplified TCR beta CDR3. TCRdb itself ran the immunoSEQ multiplex PCR reads through MiXCR, one entry per CDR3 protein. The table includes approximately 160,000 distinct CDR3 sequences, just over 90% detected once.

Sequencing input: CD4+ T cells from PBMCs. The receptor was isolated from a human donor in good health. The chain couples TRBV2 to TRBJ2-5; D is uncertain. The CDR3 DNA reads TGTGCCAGCAGATTCGGGCCCAACGAGACCCAGTACTTC. This codes for CASRFGPNETQYF.